The entry that follows covers one T cell receptor (beta chain) sequence. Only in-frame clones appear in the TCRdb table, and some are missing; sequencing was by immunoSEQ multiplex PCR. The data hold some 110,000 clones, with 87% observed a single time. The ends lost 3 bases at V and 6 bases at J; junction bases unmatched: 14. This CDR3 comprises 16 residues. Germline loops: CDR1 LGHDT, CDR2 YNNKEL (reference sequence). This specimen comes from a study of blood T cell repertoires in COVID-19. Overall study context: Some COVID-19 samples were acute and others convalescent; all came from the United States, Italy and Spain.

The chain links TRBV3-1 (or the pseudogene TRBV3-2) to TRBJ2-7; 7 nucleotides align to TRBD2. Sequencing input: peripheral blood. The receptor's source is a middle-aged man with acute or convalescent COVID-19. The CDR3, as DNA: TGTGCCAGCAGCCAGAGGTGGGGCGGGAGCTTTTCCGAGCAGTACTTC. Protein: CASSQRWGGSFSEQYF.